The clone carrying this T cell receptor (beta chain) was observed a few times. Unique molecular identifiers were built into the TCRbeta library. Via MiXCR, TCRdb re-called the PCR reads, giving one row per CDR3 protein. The table includes about 540,000 distinct CDR3 sequences, about 16% detected once. These data come from a study of T-cell reconstitution after alpha-beta-depleted transplantation in children. The V and J ends lost 3 bases and 4 bases, in that order; junction bases with no gene match: 5. CDR1 is SGHRS and CDR2 is YFSETQ in the germline V gene. The CDR3 contains 15 residues. Sequenced material: PBMCs from the stem cell graft donor, taken from the stem cell graft. The clonotype comes from a human donor who donated a stem cell graft to a child with acute lymphoblastic leukemia. The chain carries TRBV5-1 and TRBJ2-1; 9 nucleotides line up with TRBD1. The CDR3 DNA is TGCGCCAGCAGCTGGACAGGGGAGGAGTACAATGAGCAGTTCTTC. Encoded protein: CASSWTGEEYNEQFF.